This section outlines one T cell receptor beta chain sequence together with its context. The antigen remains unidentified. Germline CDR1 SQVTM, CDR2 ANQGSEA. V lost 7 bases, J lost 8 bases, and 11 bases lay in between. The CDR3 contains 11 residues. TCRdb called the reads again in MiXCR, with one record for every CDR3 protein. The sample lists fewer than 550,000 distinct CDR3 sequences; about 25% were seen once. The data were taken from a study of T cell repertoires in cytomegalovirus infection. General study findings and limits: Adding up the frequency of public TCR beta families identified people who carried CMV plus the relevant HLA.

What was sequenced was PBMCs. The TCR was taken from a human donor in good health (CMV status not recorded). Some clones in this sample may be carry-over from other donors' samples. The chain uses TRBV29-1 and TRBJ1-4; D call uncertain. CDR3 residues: CSAGRGEKLFF. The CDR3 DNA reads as TGCAGCGCCGGACGAGGAGAAAAACTGTTTTTT.